The 22 T cell receptor beta chains below were found in one sample sequenced in a study of cytomegalovirus exposure and HLA in healthy donors. Assay used: immunoSEQ multiplex PCR; TCRdb lists only in-frame clones, some missing. The sample gives over 150,000 clones, about 90% of which show up once; about 3% is in the top ten. The sample consisted of PBMCs. These TCRs come from a woman under 30 in good health and CMV-seropositive.

The chain recombines TRBV6-5 with TRBJ2-5, with D possibly TRBD2 on 6 matching bases. CDR3 length equals 15 residues. Between the trimmed V and J ends, which lost 0 bases and 2 bases, there was a span of 10 bases. Germline-derived CDR1 and CDR2 are MNHEY and SVGAGI. The CDR3 bases are TGTGCCAGCAGTTACTCGGGACTGTTACAAGAGACCCAGTACTTC. It is translated as CASSYSGLLQETQYF.

The chain recombines TRBV5-6 with TRBJ1-1, with 8 nucleotides matching TRBD1. V was clipped by 4 bases and J by 7 bases; unmatched bases: 12. CDR1 is SGHDT and CDR2 is YYEEEE in the germline V gene. The CDR3 runs to 15 residues. The CDR3 DNA sequence: TGTGCCAGCAGCCTCCCCCACCGGGACAGGATTGAAGCTTTCTTT. Its protein is CASSLPHRDRIEAFF.

The genes are TRBV5-8 and TRBJ1-1; TRBD1 matches 7 bases. CDR1 SGHTS and CDR2 YDEGEE come from the germline V gene. After removal of 4 bases from V and 5 bases from J, the junction contained 11 bases not matched to a gene. The CDR3 sequence is 15 residues long. The CDR3 sequence is CASSPLQGKGTEAFF. The CDR3 region has the DNA TGTGCCAGCAGCCCCTTACAGGGGAAGGGTACTGAAGCTTTCTTT.

This clone was picked up one time. The chain employs TRBV11-2 and TRBJ2-7; D possibly corresponds to TRBD2 (5 bases). There are 15 residues in the CDR3. Germline V gives CDR1 SGHAT, CDR2 FQNNGV. The V gene lost 5 bases and the J gene lost 3 bases, with 17 bases spanning the gap. CDR3 residues: CASSRLAKSGYEQYF. As DNA, the CDR3 is TGTGCCAGCAGCCGATTAGCGAAGAGTGGCTACGAGCAGTACTTC.

CDR3 nucleotides: TGTGCCAGTAGTACGACGGGGGGGGCCTACGAGCAGTACTTC. It translates to CASSTTGGAYEQYF. The gene calls are TRBV19 and TRBJ2-7, with 8 bases identical to TRBD2. J lost 2 bases, V lost 4 bases, and 4 bases had no gene match. Germline assignment: CDR1 LNHDA and CDR2 SQIVND (reference sequence). The CDR3 runs to 14 residues.

The genes are TRBV28 and TRBJ1-1; no definite D call. The germline V gene encodes CDR1 MDHEN and CDR2 SYDVKM. The CDR3 consists of 14 residues. Trimming pared 2 bases from V and 6 bases from J, leaving 13 bases between. CDR3 bases: TGTGCCAGCAGTTTAAGGCCGCGCGGCGCTGAAGCTTTCTTT. Encoded protein: CASSLRPRGAEAFF.

The chain links TRBV19 to TRBJ1-5, with 7 nucleotides matching TRBD1. The CDR3 consists of 15 residues. Trimming at V came to 7 bases and at J to 0 bases, leaving 6 bases not matched to a gene. Germline values: CDR1 LNHDA, CDR2 SQIVND (reference sequence). CDR3 sequence reads: CASKSRGNSNQPQHF. In DNA form, the CDR3 reads TGTGCCAGTAAGAGCAGGGGGAATAGCAATCAGCCCCAGCATTTT.

This clone was observed once. The rearrangement joins TRBV28 to TRBJ1-5; 7 positions match TRBD1. The CDR3 totals 20 residues. Germline trimming cut 3 bases from V and 5 bases from J; bases unmatched to any gene: 22. The germline V gene encodes CDR1 MDHEN and CDR2 SYDVKM. The CDR3 nucleotides read TGTGCCAGCAGTTTCAGGTATACACGGGGTCAGGGGGTCAAACATCAGCCCCAGCATTTT. It yields the protein CASSFRYTRGQGVKHQPQHF.

Of note for this clone: At the DNA level, this CDR3 is encoded by other sequences in the same sample as well. This chain links TRBV19 with TRBJ2-5, with TRBD1 identical over 7 bases. The germline V gene encodes CDR1 LNHDA and CDR2 SQIVND (reference sequence). CDR3 size: 13 residues. The trim removed 3 bases at V and 4 bases at J, leaving 2 bases unmatched. CDR3 amino acids: CASSIAGGETQYF. The CDR3 DNA sequence: TGTGCCAGTAGTATCGCAGGGGGAGAGACCCAGTACTTC.

The rearrangement links TRBV30 to TRBJ2-7; possibly TRBD1 for D (6 bases). This CDR3 contains 14 residues. With 0 bases removed from V and 6 bases from J, the gap between germline ends came to 15 bases. The germline gives CDR1 GTSNPN, CDR2 SVGIG (reference sequence). CDR3 bases: TGTGCCTGGAGTGTAACGGGACATCTTTTCGAGCAGTACTTC. Amino acid sequence: CAWSVTGHLFEQYF.

V gene TRBV7-8 combines with J gene TRBJ1-2; D may be TRBD1 (5 bases). Germline CDR1 and CDR2: SGHVS and FQNEAQ. This CDR3 has 15 residues. V lost 6 bases and J 4 bases, leaving 18 bases between the germline ends. CDR3 region: CASSPRRAPIYGYTF. The CDR3 nucleotides are TGTGCCAGCAGTCCCCGCAGGGCCCCGATCTATGGCTACACCTTC.

V usage is TRBV6-5 and J usage is TRBJ1-4; no clear D gene. The germline V and J ends were trimmed by 5 bases and 4 bases, with 11 bases remaining between them. CDR1 MNHEY and CDR2 SVGAGI come from the germline V gene. The CDR3 length is 14 residues. The CDR3 sequence: CASSPSGNNEKLFF. The CDR3, as DNA: TGTGCCAGCAGTCCGTCCGGGAATAATGAAAAACTGTTTTTT.

This chain connects TRBV4-3 to TRBJ2-2, with a tentative D call TRBD2 (7 bases). The V and J ends lost 0 bases and 0 bases respectively, with 14 bases between them. The CDR3 runs to 18 residues. Germline V gene lookup returns CDR1 LGHNA and CDR2 YSLEER. The CDR3 DNA is TGCGCCAGCAGCCAAGAACGCCGGGGGGCCACGAACACCGGGGAGCTGTTTTTT. Amino acid sequence: CASSQERRGATNTGELFF.

This rearrangement joins TRBV5-6 to TRBJ2-1; 8 nucleotides agree with TRBD2. There are 16 residues in the CDR3. The germline V gene encodes CDR1 SGHDT and CDR2 YYEEEE. Trimming cost V 2 bases and J 4 bases; bases outside gene matches: 8. CDR3 residues: CASSLRTSGIYNEQFF. The DNA for the CDR3 is TGTGCCAGCAGCTTACGTACTAGCGGTATTTACAATGAGCAGTTCTTC.

The chain employs TRBV28 and TRBJ1-1; D uncertain. CDR1 is MDHEN and CDR2 is SYDVKM in the germline V gene. CDR3 length: 14 amino acids. The V gene lost 2 bases and the J gene lost 1 base, with 8 bases spanning the gap. The CDR3 reads CASSLGAPNTEAFF. The CDR3 nucleotides are TGTGCCAGCAGTTTAGGAGCACCGAACACTGAAGCTTTCTTT.

The J gene is TRBJ2-7, the V gene TRBV7-9; 11 bases are a match to TRBD1. This CDR3 spans 17 amino acids. Germline loops: CDR1 SEHNR, CDR2 FQNEAQ (reference sequence). The J segment lost 0 bases and the V segment lost 5 bases, leaving 9 bases of the junction unmatched. CDR3 in amino acids: CASSPTAGQGVSYEQYF. CDR3 DNA sequence: TGTGCCAGCAGCCCCACGGCGGGACAGGGGGTCTCCTACGAGCAGTACTTC.

The chain combines TRBV2 with TRBJ2-3; the match to TRBD1 covers 7 bases. Germline V CDR1 and CDR2: SNHLY, FYNNEI. The CDR3 runs to 14 residues. Germline trimming cut 6 bases from V and 0 bases from J; bases unmatched to any gene: 3. The CDR3 region is CASSTGQSTDTQYF. The CDR3 DNA reads TGTGCCAGCAGCACGGGACAGAGCACAGATACGCAGTATTTT.

This clone was recorded only once. The chain uses TRBV11-2 and TRBJ1-2, with a tentative D call TRBD1 (5 bases). CDR3 size: 13 residues. Trimming took 6 bases from V and 10 from J, leaving 18 bases between them. In germline, CDR1 is SGHAT, CDR2 FQNNGV. The CDR3 DNA is TGTGCCAGCAGTCCAGACGGGGGATTGAACTACACCTTC. This translates into CASSPDGGLNYTF.

The chain uses TRBV6-6 and TRBJ2-7; D ambiguous. V was trimmed by 5 bases and J by 5 bases, leaving 10 bases between them. CDR3 size: 12 residues. Per the germline V gene, CDR1 is MNHNY and CDR2 is SVGAGI (reference sequence). The CDR3 DNA is TGTGCCAGCAGTGTCCGTTCCCACGAGCAGTACTTC. This sequence encodes CASSVRSHEQYF.

The gene calls are TRBV10-2 and TRBJ2-5; D is perhaps TRBD2 (6 bases). The germline V and J ends were trimmed by 7 bases and 4 bases, with 19 bases remaining between them. The CDR3 is 15 amino acids. Per germline, CDR1 WSHSY and CDR2 SAAADI. The CDR3 bases are TGCGCCAGCAACATACGCAGTGGAGGGATAGAGACCCAGTACTTC. Translation: CASNIRSGGIETQYF.

CDR3 DNA: TGTGCCAGCAGCTTCAGTCAAGGGGTTGCGGGGCTCGATACGCAGTATTTT. This gives the protein CASSFSQGVAGLDTQYF. The genes are TRBV5-4 and TRBJ2-3; possibly TRBD2 for D (6 bases). This CDR3 is built from 17 residues. Trimming removed 2 bases at V and 6 bases at J, with 22 bases between. In germline, CDR1 is SGHNT, CDR2 YYREEE (reference sequence).

The genes are TRBV18 and TRBJ2-7; D not certain. This CDR3 has 13 amino acids. V shed 4 bases and J shed 2 bases, with 9 bases lying between them. CDR1 is KGHSH, CDR2 LQKENI, per germline. The CDR3 here is CASSRTSAYEQYF. The CDR3 DNA is TGTGCCAGCTCACGTACCAGCGCCTACGAGCAGTACTTC.